One T cell receptor beta chain is described in this entry. The data stem from a study of human T cells and chemical hapten exposure. Looking at the study overall: All patients underwent weekly scalp dosing with diphenylcyclopropenone for the full roughly 24-week study. A patient group, mainly female, showed alopecia areata, totalis or universalis.

Time point described: patch test 2, 6 weeks after DPC sensitization. The treatment denotes: therapeutic diphenylcyclopropenone sensitization with weekly scalp DPC. Germline V gene sequence: CDR1 LNHDA, CDR2 SQIVND (reference sequence). This CDR3 has 15 residues. V shed 5 bases and J 2 bases; nucleotides not matched to a gene: 2. In the authors' methods: TCR counts had a median of about 92,000 per sample and spanned roughly 20,000 to 690,600. TCRdb itself ran the RACE reads through MiXCR, one entry per CDR3 protein. The V and J calls and clone size come from TCRdb's table, not from the authors' own analysis. The sample consists of some 88,000 distinct CDR3 sequences, around 10% of them appearing once.

The chain joins TRBV19 to TRBJ2-6; 8 nucleotides align to TRBD1. The TCR sequence derives from a man aged 35 to 55 with alopecia areata. Some clones in this sample may be carry-over from other donors' samples. Specimen: whole blood, collected in connection with sensitization to the hapten diphenylcyclopropenone (DPC). Written as DNA, the CDR3 is TGTGCCAGTAGTTCACAGGGGGCTGGGGCCAACGTCCTGACTTTC. Translating it yields CASSSQGAGANVLTF.